The 25 T cell receptor beta chains given below trace back to one sample, sequenced in a study of cytomegalovirus exposure and HLA in healthy donors. The study ran its PCR with 60 Vbeta and 13 Jbeta primers. The repertoire was sequenced with immunoSEQ multiplex PCR; TCRdb's copy has only in-frame clones and lacks some. The sample consists of some 150,000 clones, 80% of them appearing once. The sequenced material came from PBMCs. The receptor source for this set is a man aged 30 to 45 in good health and CMV-seronegative.

The V gene is TRBV27, the J gene TRBJ1-3; TRBD1 aligns across 8 bases. Germline V gene sequence: CDR1 MNHEY, CDR2 SMNVEV (reference sequence). The CDR3 loop spans 17 amino acids. Losses at the gene ends were 0 bases for V and 0 bases for J; bases not matched to a gene: 4. For the CDR3, the DNA is TGTGCCAGCAGTTTATCCCAGGGGGCGAGCTCTGGAAACACCATATATTTT. Protein product: CASSLSQGASSGNTIYF.

This chain connects TRBV7-9 to TRBJ1-1; 12 nucleotides agree with TRBD1. V shed 5 bases and J 1 base; nucleotides not matched to a gene: 5. Germline CDR1 SEHNR, CDR2 FQNEAQ (reference sequence). The CDR3 is 16 amino acids. The CDR3 spells CASSPRDRGQNTEAFF. The DNA for the CDR3 is TGTGCCAGCAGCCCAAGGGACAGGGGGCAGAACACTGAAGCTTTCTTT.

The chain is built from TRBV10-1 and TRBJ2-7; weak D call: TRBD1 (6 bases). Germline V gene lookup returns CDR1 WNHNN and CDR2 SYGVQD (reference sequence). Trimming pared 6 bases from V and 2 bases from J, leaving 14 bases between. The CDR3 extends over 14 amino acids. CDR3 DNA sequence: TGCGCCAGCAGCCCTCGGACAGAGACCTACGAGCAGTACTTC. This encodes CASSPRTETYEQYF.

The chain combines TRBV19 with TRBJ2-7; 9 bases fit TRBD1. CDR1 is LNHDA and CDR2 is SQIVND in the germline V gene (reference sequence). CDR3 length equals 13 residues. With 4 bases clipped from V and 4 bases from J, the junction kept 2 bases outside the gene matches. The CDR3 loop reads CASSRDRAYEQYF. In DNA, the CDR3 is TGTGCCAGTAGTAGGGACAGGGCTTACGAGCAGTACTTC.

The J gene is TRBJ2-3, the V gene TRBV18; TRBD2 aligns across 11 bases. Germline CDR1 is KGHSH and CDR2 is LQKENI. V shed 4 bases, J shed 1 base, and the junction held 10 bases outside the gene matches. The CDR3 runs 18 residues. Here the CDR3 reads CASSLISGGAGGTDTQYF. In DNA form, the CDR3 reads TGTGCCAGCTCACTAATTAGCGGGGGGGCCGGCGGCACAGATACGCAGTATTTT.

This sequence joins TRBV13 and TRBJ1-1; TRBD1 is a possible D gene (6 bases). The CDR3 has 13 residues. Germline assignment: CDR1 PRHDT and CDR2 FYEKMQ (reference sequence). V was pared by 5 bases and J by 7 bases, with 14 bases between. As DNA, the CDR3 is TGTGCCAGCAGCCCCCGGACAGATCTTGAAGCTTTCTTT. Translation gives CASSPRTDLEAFF. The whole variable domain, filled in from reference TRBV13 and TRBJ1-1, reads AAGVIQSPRHLIKEKRETATLKCYPIPRHDTVYWYQQGPGQDPQFLISFYEKMQSDKGSIPDRFSAQQFSDYHSELNMSSLELGDSALYFCASSPRTDLEAFFGQGTRLTVV.

The gene calls are TRBV5-1 and TRBJ2-5; 8 bases map to TRBD1. The CDR3 covers 15 residues. In germline, CDR1 is SGHRS, CDR2 YFSETQ. V shed 2 bases, J shed 5 bases, and the junction held 8 bases outside the gene matches. In nucleotides, the CDR3 is TGCGCCAGCAGCTTAGACACCCACAGGGGGGAGACCCAGTACTTC. Translating it yields CASSLDTHRGETQYF. The full variable domain, rest sourced from reference TRBV5-1 and TRBJ2-5, is KAGVTQTPRYLIKTRGQQVTLSCSPISGHRSVSWYQQTPGQGLQFLFEYFSETQRNKGNFPGRFSGRQFSNSRSEMNVSTLELGDSALYLCASSLDTHRGETQYFGPGTRLLVL.

CDR3 in amino acids: CASSEGAGTYEQYF. DNA of the CDR3: TGTGCCAGCAGTGAAGGCGCAGGGACCTACGAGCAGTACTTC. The chain is built from TRBV6-1 and TRBJ2-7, with a tentative D call TRBD1 (5 bases). Between the trimmed V and J ends, which lost 1 base and 2 bases, there was a span of 9 bases. CDR3 length: 14 amino acids. Germline lookup yields CDR1 MNHNS and CDR2 SASEGT.

The chain links TRBV2 to TRBJ2-1, with unresolved D. Trimming took 8 bases from V and 6 from J, leaving 14 bases between them. This CDR3 spans 13 amino acids. The germline CDR1 and CDR2 sequences are SNHLY and FYNNEI. CDR3 nucleotides: TGTGCCAGCCAGAGACTTATGGGCAATGAGCAGTTCTTC. Amino acids: CASQRLMGNEQFF.

The table lists this clone with a few counts. The chain carries TRBV27 and TRBJ1-2; D is uncertain. Trimming pared 8 bases from V and 4 bases from J, leaving 11 bases between. Germline loops: CDR1 MNHEY, CDR2 SMNVEV (reference sequence). The CDR3 covers 12 residues. The CDR3 DNA sequence: TGTGCCAGCGGAGACCCGCTCTATGGCTACACCTTC. Protein product: CASGDPLYGYTF.

V usage is TRBV7-6 and J usage is TRBJ2-7; TRBD2 aligns across 10 bases. Germline V gene sequence: CDR1 SGHVS, CDR2 FNYEAQ. Losses at the gene ends were 6 bases for V and 1 base for J; bases not matched to a gene: 3. This CDR3 region has 14 residues. In DNA, the CDR3 is TGTGCCAGCAGTCCTAGCGGGAGATCCTACGAGCAGTACTTC. Its protein is CASSPSGRSYEQYF.

The chain recombines TRBV11-2 with TRBJ2-1; 10 positions agree with TRBD1. J gave up 0 bases and V 3 bases, and 8 bases lay outside the gene matches. Per germline, CDR1 SGHAT and CDR2 FQNNGV. The CDR3 is 18 residues long. CDR3 sequence reads: CASSFRDRGGFSYNEQFF. The CDR3 nucleotides are TGTGCCAGCAGCTTCCGGGACAGGGGAGGGTTCTCCTACAATGAGCAGTTCTTC.

The V gene is TRBV13, the J gene TRBJ1-1; D possibly corresponds to TRBD1 (6 bases). Trimming shortened V by 2 bases and J by 5 bases, and 12 bases separated the two germline ends. Per the germline V gene, CDR1 is PRHDT and CDR2 is FYEKMQ (reference sequence). This CDR3 is 14 amino acids long. The CDR3 loop is CASSLFWTDTEAFF. CDR3 bases: TGTGCCAGCAGCTTATTCTGGACAGATACTGAAGCTTTCTTT.

In this sample, this clone turned up a few times. CDR3 in DNA: TGTGCCAGCAGTTTAAGAGGGTTTGGAACCGGGGAGCTGTTTTTT. This sequence encodes CASSLRGFGTGELFF. The gene calls are TRBV28 and TRBJ2-2; D may be TRBD2 (5 bases). The germline CDR1 and CDR2 sequences are MDHEN and SYDVKM. The CDR3 runs to 15 residues. With 2 bases removed from V and 5 bases from J, the gap between germline ends came to 12 bases.

The J gene is TRBJ1-2, the V gene TRBV7-2; TRBD1 is a possible D gene (6 bases). CDR1 SGHTA and CDR2 FQGNSA come from the germline V gene. The CDR3 is 17 amino acids. The ends were cut back, 5 bases at V and 6 bases at J, with 25 bases in the middle. The CDR3 reads CASSPQFGRPGADGYTF. The DNA for the CDR3 is TGTGCCAGCAGCCCACAGTTTGGGCGACCAGGGGCCGATGGCTACACCTTC.

The gene calls are TRBV9 and TRBJ2-2; D call uncertain. Germline V CDR1 and CDR2: SGDLS, YYNGEE. The CDR3 is 15 residues long. V lost 0 bases, J lost 3 bases, and 9 bases lay in between. The CDR3 coding sequence is TGTGCCAGCAGCGTAGAATTGAGAGACACCGGGGAGCTGTTTTTT. Its translation is CASSVELRDTGELFF. The entire variable domain, with the rest obtained from reference TRBV9 and TRBJ2-2, is as follows: DSGVTQTPKHLITATGQRVTLRCSPRSGDLSVYWYQQSLDQGLQFLIQYYNGEERAKGNILERFSAQQFPDLHSELNLSSLELGDSALYFCASSVELRDTGELFFGEGSRLTVL.

A single count supports this clone. CDR3: CASSLGTGGPTNEKLFF. In DNA, the CDR3 is TGTGCCAGCAGCCTCGGGACAGGGGGACCAACTAATGAAAAACTGTTTTTT. The chain is built from TRBV2 and TRBJ1-4; TRBD1 matches 11 bases. Trimming took 6 bases from V and 0 from J; bases not matched to a gene: 6. The CDR3 contains 17 residues. Germline loops: CDR1 SNHLY, CDR2 FYNNEI.

The chain is built from TRBV29-1 and TRBJ1-2, with no clear D. The germline V and J ends were trimmed by 5 bases and 0 bases, with 10 bases remaining between them. The germline V gene has CDR1 SQVTM and CDR2 ANQGSEA. This CDR3 contains 13 residues. The DNA of the CDR3 is TGCAGCGTTTTACAGACATCTAACTATGGCTACACCTTC. This encodes CSVLQTSNYGYTF.

V is TRBV29-1 and J is TRBJ2-7; 7 bases agree with TRBD1. CDR1 is SQVTM, CDR2 ANQGSEA, per germline. The CDR3 has 14 residues. J lost 0 bases, V lost 4 bases, and 6 bases had no gene match. The CDR3 region has the DNA TGCAGCGTTGCAGGAGACAGGGCCTCCTACGAGCAGTACTTC. Protein product: CSVAGDRASYEQYF.

This clone was counted a few times. This sequence joins TRBV5-6 and TRBJ1-4; TRBD1 is a possible D gene (5 bases). V was trimmed by 1 base and J by 5 bases, leaving 9 bases between them. CDR3 length: 14 amino acids. In germline, CDR1 is SGHDT, CDR2 YYEEEE. The CDR3 is CASSLLAGNEKLFF. The DNA for the CDR3 is TGTGCCAGCAGCTTGTTGGCAGGGAATGAAAAACTGTTTTTT.

This clone was seen a single time. The chain joins TRBV9 to TRBJ1-1; TRBD1 aligns across 7 bases. J was trimmed by 0 bases and V by 1 base; bases with no gene match: 6. This CDR3 is 16 amino acids long. The germline gives CDR1 SGDLS, CDR2 YYNGEE. CDR3 region: CASSVSQDRMNTEAFF. As DNA, the CDR3 is TGTGCCAGCAGCGTATCCCAGGACAGGATGAACACTGAAGCTTTCTTT.

The chain combines TRBV9 with TRBJ2-5; 9 positions match TRBD1. The CDR3 has 15 amino acids. The germline V gene encodes CDR1 SGDLS and CDR2 YYNGEE. J was trimmed by 1 base and V by 0 bases; bases with no gene match: 1. DNA for the CDR3: TGTGCCAGCAGCGTAGAGGGACAGGGCCAAGAGACCCAGTACTTC. It codes for CASSVEGQGQETQYF.

The chain couples TRBV28 to TRBJ1-4; TRBD1 agrees at 7 bases. There are 12 residues in the CDR3. Trimming at V came to 2 bases and at J to 11 bases, leaving 2 bases not matched to a gene. Germline CDR1 and CDR2: MDHEN and SYDVKM. This CDR3 is CASSLPGQKLFF. The CDR3 coding sequence is TGTGCCAGCAGTTTACCGGGACAGAAACTGTTTTTT.

The chain has TRBV29-1 and TRBJ1-4; D perhaps matches TRBD1 (6 bases). The CDR3 covers 14 residues. V lost 7 bases and J 4 bases, leaving 16 bases between the germline ends. Germline CDR1 is SQVTM and CDR2 is ANQGSEA. The CDR3: CSASQQGYNEKLFF. CDR3 DNA: TGCAGCGCTAGCCAACAGGGTTATAATGAAAAACTGTTTTTT.

This chain uses TRBV9 with TRBJ1-1; D is possibly TRBD1 (5 bases). V dropped 3 bases and J dropped 1 base, with 7 bases sitting between them. The CDR3 loop spans 13 amino acids. Germline V gives CDR1 SGDLS, CDR2 YYNGEE. CDR3 DNA sequence: TGTGCCAGCAGCGCGGACACGAACACTGAAGCTTTCTTT. As protein: CASSADTNTEAFF.